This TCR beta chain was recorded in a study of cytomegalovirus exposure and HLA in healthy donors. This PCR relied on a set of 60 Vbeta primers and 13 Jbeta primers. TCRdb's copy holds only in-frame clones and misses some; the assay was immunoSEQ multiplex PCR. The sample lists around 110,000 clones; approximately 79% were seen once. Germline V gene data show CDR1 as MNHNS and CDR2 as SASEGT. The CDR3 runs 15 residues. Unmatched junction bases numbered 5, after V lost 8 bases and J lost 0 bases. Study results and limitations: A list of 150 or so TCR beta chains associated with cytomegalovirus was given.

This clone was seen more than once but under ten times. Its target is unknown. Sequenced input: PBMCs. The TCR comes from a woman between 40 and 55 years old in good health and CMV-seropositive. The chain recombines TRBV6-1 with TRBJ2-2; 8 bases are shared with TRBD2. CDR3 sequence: CASLTGGANTGELFF. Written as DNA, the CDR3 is TGTGCCAGCCTGACGGGGGGGGCGAACACCGGGGAGCTGTTTTTT.